A selection of T cell receptor beta chains follows, all from one sample in a study of T cell changes during pregnancy in multiple sclerosis. The assay was immunoSEQ multiplex PCR, and TCRdb's table has in-frame clones only and misses some. The table includes around 50,000 clones, around 90% detected once. This specimen consisted of CD4+ T cells from peripheral blood mononuclear cells, obtained after pregnancy. The receptor source for this set is a female donor in good health, enrolled as a control in a pregnancy study. Both conserved end residues are part of each CDR3. D genes are given only for firm matches. Clone size is shown for a subset of rows, as once, few, many or a class of expanded clone.

D gene	V gene	clone size	J gene	CDR3 DNA	CDR3 protein
TRBD1	TRBV29-1	-	TRBJ1-1	TGCAGCGTTGAGGGACAGGAGAACACTGAAGCTTTCTTT	CSVEGQENTEAFF
-	TRBV6-1	-	TRBJ1-1	TGTGCCAGCAGTGAGAGGGATAGCACTGAAGCTTTCTTT	CASSERDSTEAFF
-	TRBV5-1	-	TRBJ2-7	TGCGCCAGCAGCTTGGGCGCGGGCGTCTCCTACGAGCAGTACTTC	CASSLGAGVSYEQYF
-	TRBV28	-	TRBJ1-1	TGTGCCAGCAGCCCTGGGGCCCAGTACTTTGAAGCTTTCTTT	CASSPGAQYFEAFF
TRBD2	TRBV28	-	TRBJ2-7	TGTGCCAGCTGCCAGGCTAGCGGGCTCTACGAGCAGTACTTC	CASCQASGLYEQYF
-	TRBV6-5	-	TRBJ2-1	TGTGCCAGCAGTTACCCCAGGGGCAATGAGCAGTTCTTC	CASSYPRGNEQFF
TRBD2	TRBV9	-	TRBJ2-1	TGTGCCAGCAGCGTAGGCGGGAGGGCCGGGTACAATGAGCAGTTCTTC	CASSVGGRAGYNEQFF
-	TRBV25-1	-	TRBJ1-3	TGTGCCAGCAGTGAATCAGGGTCCTCTGGAAACACCATATATTTT	CASSESGSSGNTIYF
TRBD1	TRBV4-1	-	TRBJ2-7	TGCGCCAGCAGCCAACCGCCGGGACAGGGATCCTACGAGCAGTACTTC	CASSQPPGQGSYEQYF
TRBD2	TRBV7-2	once	TRBJ2-1	TGTGCCAGCAGCTTAAGGGCCGGGACTAGCGGCCTTGCCTCCAATGAGCAGTTCTTC	CASSLRAGTSGLASNEQFF